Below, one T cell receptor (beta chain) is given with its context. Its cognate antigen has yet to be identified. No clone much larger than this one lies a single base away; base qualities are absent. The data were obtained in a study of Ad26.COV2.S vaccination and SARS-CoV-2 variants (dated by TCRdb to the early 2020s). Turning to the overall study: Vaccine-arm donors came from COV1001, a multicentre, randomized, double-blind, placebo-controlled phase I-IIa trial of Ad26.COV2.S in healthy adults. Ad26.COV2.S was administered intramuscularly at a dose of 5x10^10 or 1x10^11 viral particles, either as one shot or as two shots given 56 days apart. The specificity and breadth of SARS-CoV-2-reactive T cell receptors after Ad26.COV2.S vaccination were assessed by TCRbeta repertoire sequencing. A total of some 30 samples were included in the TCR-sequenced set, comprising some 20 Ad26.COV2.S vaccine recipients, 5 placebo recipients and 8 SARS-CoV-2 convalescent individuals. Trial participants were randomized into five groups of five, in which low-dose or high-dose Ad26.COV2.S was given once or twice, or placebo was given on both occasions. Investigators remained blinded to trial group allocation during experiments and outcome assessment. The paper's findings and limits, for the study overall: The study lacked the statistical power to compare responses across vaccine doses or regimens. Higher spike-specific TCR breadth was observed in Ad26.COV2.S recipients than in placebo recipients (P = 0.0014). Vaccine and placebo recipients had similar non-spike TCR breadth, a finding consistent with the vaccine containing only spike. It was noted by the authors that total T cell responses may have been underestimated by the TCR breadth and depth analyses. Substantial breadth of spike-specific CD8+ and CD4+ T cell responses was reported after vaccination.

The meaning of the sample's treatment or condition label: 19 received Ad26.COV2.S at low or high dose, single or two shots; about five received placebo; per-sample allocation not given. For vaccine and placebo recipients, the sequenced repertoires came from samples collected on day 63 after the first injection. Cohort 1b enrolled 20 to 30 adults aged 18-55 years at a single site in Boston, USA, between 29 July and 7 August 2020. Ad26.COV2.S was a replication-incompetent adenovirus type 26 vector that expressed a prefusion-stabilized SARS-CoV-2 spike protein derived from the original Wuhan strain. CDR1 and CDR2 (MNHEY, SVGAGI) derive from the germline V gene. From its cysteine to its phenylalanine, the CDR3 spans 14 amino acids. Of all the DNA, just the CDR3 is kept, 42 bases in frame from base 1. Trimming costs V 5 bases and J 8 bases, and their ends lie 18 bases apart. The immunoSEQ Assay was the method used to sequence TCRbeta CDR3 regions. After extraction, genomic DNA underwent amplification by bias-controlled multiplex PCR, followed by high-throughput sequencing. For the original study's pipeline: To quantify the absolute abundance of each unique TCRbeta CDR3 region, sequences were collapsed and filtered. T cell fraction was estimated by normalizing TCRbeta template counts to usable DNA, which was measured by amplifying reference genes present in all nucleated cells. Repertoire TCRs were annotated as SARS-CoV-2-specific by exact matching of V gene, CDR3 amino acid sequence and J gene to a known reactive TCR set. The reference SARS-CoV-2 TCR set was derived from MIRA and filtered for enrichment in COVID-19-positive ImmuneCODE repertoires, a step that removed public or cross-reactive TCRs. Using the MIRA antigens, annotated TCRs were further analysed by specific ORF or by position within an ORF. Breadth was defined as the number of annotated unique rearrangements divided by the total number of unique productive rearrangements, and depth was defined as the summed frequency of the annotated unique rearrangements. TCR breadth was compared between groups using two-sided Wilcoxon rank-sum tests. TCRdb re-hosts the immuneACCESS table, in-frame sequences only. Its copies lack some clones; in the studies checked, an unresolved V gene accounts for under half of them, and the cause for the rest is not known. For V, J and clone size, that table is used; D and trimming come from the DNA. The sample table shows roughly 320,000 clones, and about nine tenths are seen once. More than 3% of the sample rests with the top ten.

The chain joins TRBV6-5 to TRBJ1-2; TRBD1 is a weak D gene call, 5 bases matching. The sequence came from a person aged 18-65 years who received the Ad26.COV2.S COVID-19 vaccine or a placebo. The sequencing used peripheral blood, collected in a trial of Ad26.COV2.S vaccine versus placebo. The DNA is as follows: TGTGCCAGCAGTAGGAGCTCCGGGGCATGGGGCTACACCTTC. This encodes CASSRSSGAWGYTF.